The T cell receptor beta chain under discussion was sequenced for a study of esophageal squamous cell carcinoma under preoperative chemotherapy (dated by TCRdb to about 2018). With regard to the full study: The study profiled TCR repertoires of both peripheral blood T cells and tumor-infiltrating lymphocytes. The study assessed how paclitaxel-nedaplatin chemotherapy affected T-cell receptor repertoires in patients with esophageal squamous cell carcinoma. The cohort comprised a few patients with primary esophageal squamous cell carcinoma. Repertoires were compared between samples taken before and after paclitaxel-nedaplatin therapy.

V is shortened by 6 bases, J by 0 bases, and the region joining them spans 14 bases. Looking up the germline V gene (reference sequence) yields CDR1 MNHEY and CDR2 SMNVEV. The CDR3 goes from the cysteine to the phenylalanine over 15 residues. Only the CDR3 part of the read is kept: 45 bases, read in frame from the first base. A word on this clonotype: Its antigen has not been determined. The input lacks base qualities; no much larger clone sits a single base away.

The protocol used for the library was PCR. Sequenced on a HiSeq X Ten. TCR repertoires were characterized by high-throughput sequencing. TCRdb took the public reads, trimmed them with fastp at Q25, ran MiXCR for clone calling and kept in-frame beta chains. Merged by CDR3 protein, the rows form single entries marked with the most common genes and DNA. Across this sample there are about 32,000 distinct CDR3 sequences, with 40% to 65% seen only once. The ten largest clones add up to about 23% of the sample. General study outcomes and caveats: Rather than arising solely from local clonal changes, post-treatment tumor-infiltrating lymphocytes appeared to come partly from peripheral T cells that migrated into the tumor. Paclitaxel-nedaplatin therapy induced immediate and substantial clonotype frequency changes, with contraction more likely among abundant clones than amplification. Only four or five patients with esophageal squamous cell carcinoma were analyzed, making for a small cohort. After chemotherapy, peripheral T cells showed a significant rise in TCR diversity, whereas tumor-infiltrating lymphocytes did not.

According to the study, the label for this sample's time point signals: after preoperative PTX-NDP chemotherapy. Before surgery, patients were given paclitaxel-nedaplatin as preoperative chemotherapy. The chain is made from TRBV27 and TRBJ1-1, and TRBD1 may be the D gene, going by 5 matching bases. This clonotype was obtained from a human donor with esophageal squamous cell carcinoma. The donor label of this sample is uncertain. Sampling was conducted from a patient given preoperative chemotherapy. The DNA is TGTGCCAGCAGACCGAGGGGACCGCTGAACACTGAAGCTTTCTTT. This encodes CASRPRGPLNTEAFF.